The next 27 T cell receptor beta chains were all read from a single sample in a study of T cells of healthy individuals. TCRdb redid the calling of the 5' RACE reads with MiXCR, one entry per CDR3 protein. This table holds 53,000 or so distinct CDR3 sequences, roughly 14% found once. The receptors come from a human donor in good health.

This clonotype showed up many times. The chain carries TRBV5-1 and TRBJ1-5; no reliable D call. CDR1 is SGHRS and CDR2 is YFSETQ in the germline V gene. This CDR3 region has 15 residues. The V gene lost 3 bases and the J gene lost 0 bases, with 10 bases spanning the gap. CDR3 DNA: TGCGCCAGCAGCTCGGACGGAGATAGCAATCAGCCCCAGCATTTT. This translates into CASSSDGDSNQPQHF. The full variable domain, its missing parts supplied by reference TRBV5-1 and TRBJ1-5, is KAGVTQTPRYLIKTRGQQVTLSCSPISGHRSVSWYQQTPGQGLQFLFEYFSETQRNKGNFPGRFSGRQFSNSRSEMNVSTLELGDSALYLCASSSDGDSNQPQHFGDGTRLSIL.

The chain uses TRBV5-6 and TRBJ1-6; D is possibly TRBD1 (6 bases). Germline-derived CDR1 and CDR2 are SGHDT and YYEEEE. This CDR3 contains 15 residues. Trimming cost V 4 bases and J 0 bases, with 8 bases left between them. For the CDR3, the DNA is TGTGCCAGCAGCGGGGGCGACTCCTATAATTCACCCCTCCACTTT. As protein: CASSGGDSYNSPLHF.

This clonotype was counted only a few times. This sequence joins TRBV6-1 and TRBJ1-6, with D uncertain. CDR3 length: 18 residues. V lost 4 bases, J lost 0 bases, and 16 bases lay in between. Germline loops: CDR1 MNHNS, CDR2 SASEGT. The CDR3 reads CASSGSWAPSSYNSPLHF. As DNA, the CDR3 is TGTGCCAGCAGTGGATCTTGGGCCCCAAGCTCCTATAATTCACCCCTCCACTTT.

This clonotype has a count of ten or more. The V and J genes are TRBV7-6 and TRBJ1-5; D gene ambiguous. CDR1 is SGHVS, CDR2 FNYEAQ, per germline. Trimming stripped 5 bases from V and 7 bases from J, with 18 bases between. This CDR3 comprises 15 residues. This CDR3 is CASSVRGGFGQPQHF. CDR3 nucleotides: TGTGCCAGCAGCGTCAGAGGCGGGTTTGGCCAGCCCCAGCATTTT.

This clonotype was recorded many times. The V call is TRBV5-1, the J call TRBJ2-1; D remains unclear. The CDR3 is 14 residues long. Trimming stripped 4 bases from V and 1 base from J, with 9 bases between. Germline CDR1 reads SGHRS; CDR2 reads YFSETQ. DNA of the CDR3: TGCGCCAGCAGCCCTGCCCTTTCCTACAATGAGCAGTTCTTC. Its protein product is CASSPALSYNEQFF.

V and J are TRBV7-2 and TRBJ1-3; D gene uncertain. Trimming removed 2 bases from V and 9 bases from J, with 17 bases in between. From germline, CDR1 is SGHTA and CDR2 FQGNSA. This CDR3 contains 15 residues. In DNA, the CDR3 is TGTGCCAGCAGCTTAAGGTCCAGCCTTTCGAGCACCATATATTTT. The encoded protein is CASSLRSSLSSTIYF. Combining the CDR3 with reference TRBV7-2 and TRBJ1-3 gives the whole variable domain GAGVSQSPSNKVTEKGKDVELRCDPISGHTALYWYRQSLGQGLEFLIYFQGNSAPDKSGLPSDRFSAERTGGSVSTLTIQRTQQEDSAVYLCASSLRSSLSSTIYFGEGSWLTVV.

This clonotype was counted between two and nine times. A much bigger clone sits one base away, suggesting this may be a read error. The DNA for the CDR3 is TGCAGCGTTGGTTCATCCTCTGGCTACAACTTC. This translates into CSVGSSSGYNF. This chain connects TRBV29-1 to TRBJ1-2; D remains unclear. The CDR3 is 11 residues long. Germline assignment: CDR1 SQVTM and CDR2 ANQGSEA.

This clonotype was recorded many times. This rearrangement joins TRBV6-5 to TRBJ2-5; TRBD1 matches 9 bases. Trimming removed 0 bases from V and 1 base from J; junction bases left unmatched: 3. CDR1 and CDR2 (germline): MNHEY, SVGAGI. The CDR3 spans 16 residues. The CDR3 bases are TGTGCCAGCAGTTACTCAGGGACAGGGTTCCAAGAGACCCAGTACTTC. It translates to CASSYSGTGFQETQYF.

As concerns this clonotype: A read error is possible here, since a much larger clone lies one base away. The chain links TRBV12-3 or TRBV12-4 to TRBJ1-2; D is unclear. The CDR3 sequence is 13 residues long. V dropped 8 bases and J dropped 3 bases, with 13 bases sitting between them. CDR3 DNA sequence: TGTGCCAGCCGTAAGGCCGGGGACTATGGCTACACCTTC. Its translation: CASRKAGDYGYTF.

This clonotype has just a few counts. For the CDR3, the DNA is TGTGCCAGCAGACCCTATGAATATAATTCACCCCTCCACTTT. Its protein is CASRPYEYNSPLHF. The chain combines TRBV28 with TRBJ1-6; no definite D call. V was cut by 6 bases and J by 4 bases, with 10 bases left in between. CDR1 is MDHEN, CDR2 SYDVKM, per germline. This CDR3 contains 14 residues.

The chain couples TRBV7-9 to TRBJ2-1; no clear D gene. Germline V lookup: CDR1 SEHNR, CDR2 FQNEAQ (reference sequence). V lost 1 base, J lost 1 base, and 8 bases lay in between. The CDR3 is 15 residues long. CDR3 coding DNA: TGTGCCAGCAGCTTAGGAGACGGTTCCTACAATGAGCAGTTCTTC. This sequence encodes CASSLGDGSYNEQFF.

This clonotype appeared a few times. The V and J genes are TRBV7-8 and TRBJ2-1; D ambiguous. The CDR3 is 15 amino acids. The V end was cut by 5 bases, the J end by 1 base, with 12 bases between. Per the germline V gene, CDR1 is SGHVS and CDR2 is FQNEAQ. CDR3 in amino acids: CASSHITQSYNEQFF. For the CDR3, the DNA is TGTGCCAGCAGCCATATTACCCAGTCCTACAATGAGCAGTTCTTC.

The chain employs TRBV20-1 and TRBJ2-2; no clear D. Trimming stripped 3 bases from V and 5 bases from J, with 13 bases between. Germline-derived CDR1 and CDR2 are DFQATT and SNEGSKA (reference sequence). The CDR3 consists of 14 residues. CDR3 nucleotides: TGCAGTGCTAGTCCTCCCTCGGGTACCGGGGAGCTGTTTTTT. This gives the protein CSASPPSGTGELFF.

In this sample, this clonotype turned up a few times. The gene calls are TRBV5-1 and TRBJ1-1; 9 nucleotides match TRBD1. The germline V gene has CDR1 SGHRS and CDR2 YFSETQ. V shed 0 bases and J 3 bases; nucleotides not matched to a gene: 6. The CDR3 totals 16 residues. The DNA for the CDR3 is TGCGCCAGCAGCTTGGATGGGACAGGGAGGGACACTGAAGCTTTCTTT. Amino acids: CASSLDGTGRDTEAFF.

This clonotype was seen repeatedly, ten times or more. The chain couples TRBV5-6 to TRBJ2-5, with TRBD1 matching over 8 bases. The CDR3 consists of 14 residues. With V trimmed by 4 bases and J by 6 bases, 8 bases remained unmatched. Per germline, CDR1 SGHDT and CDR2 YYEEEE. CDR3 loop: CASSNDRGRKTQYF. The CDR3 region has the DNA TGTGCCAGCAGCAACGACAGGGGAAGGAAGACCCAGTACTTC.

The rearrangement links TRBV7-2 to TRBJ2-5; TRBD1 might be the D (6 bases). CDR1 and CDR2 (germline): SGHTA, FQGNSA. V was clipped by 5 bases and J by 1 base, with 14 bases between them. The CDR3 runs to 15 residues. This CDR3 reads CASSLQGWAQETQYF. CDR3 in DNA: TGTGCCAGCAGCCTACAGGGATGGGCCCAAGAGACCCAGTACTTC.

The rearrangement joins TRBV15 to TRBJ2-3; TRBD1 matches at 10 bases. V lost 4 bases to trimming and J lost 3 bases; unmatched junction nucleotides: 4. The CDR3 totals 15 residues. Germline values: CDR1 LNHNV, CDR2 YYDKDF (reference sequence). DNA for the CDR3: TGTGCCACCAGCACCTGGGGACAGGGGACAGATACGCAGTATTTT. Translating it yields CATSTWGQGTDTQYF.

This chain links TRBV7-8 with TRBJ2-7; 7 positions match TRBD2. The germline gives CDR1 SGHVS, CDR2 FQNEAQ. V lost 5 bases to trimming and J lost 6 bases; unmatched junction nucleotides: 7. There are 13 residues in the CDR3. The CDR3 loop is CASSRGTKGEQYF. The DNA for the CDR3 is TGTGCCAGCAGCCGCGGGACTAAAGGCGAGCAGTACTTC. Full variable domain (rest looked up from reference TRBV7-8 and TRBJ2-7): GAGVSQSPRYKVAKRGQDVALRCDPISGHVSLFWYQQALGQGPEFLTYFQNEAQLDKSGLPSDRFFAERPEGSVSTLKIQRTQQEDSAVYLCASSRGTKGEQYFGPGTRLTVT.

This clonotype was picked up many times. The J gene is TRBJ1-1, the V gene TRBV7-6, with 8 positions matching TRBD1. V trimming: 7 bases; J trimming: 6 bases; junction bases outside the gene matches: 19. This CDR3 is 17 amino acids long. Germline V gene sequence: CDR1 SGHVS, CDR2 FNYEAQ. The CDR3 sequence is CASTEYRSGQGGSEAFF. The DNA for the CDR3 is TGTGCCAGCACCGAATATCGCAGTGGACAGGGCGGGTCTGAAGCTTTCTTT.

Of note for this clonotype: This clone may be a read error of a much larger clone one base away. The CDR3 is CSAPRQGVYTDTQYF. CDR3 nucleotides: TGCAGTGCTCCCCGACAGGGGGTCTACACAGATACGCAGTATTTT. The V call is TRBV20-1, the J call TRBJ2-3; 9 nucleotides align to TRBD1. The CDR3 is 15 amino acids. Germline CDR1 is DFQATT and CDR2 is SNEGSKA (reference sequence). V was pared by 5 bases and J by 2 bases, with 8 bases of the junction left unmatched.

Comment on this clonotype: Because it lacks the conserved phenylalanine or tryptophan at the end, this CDR3 is likely a read error. The gene calls are TRBV12-3 or TRBV12-4 and TRBJ1-4; D gene unclear. Trimming removed 4 bases from V and 0 bases from J, with 6 bases in between. This CDR3 comprises 14 residues. The CDR3 spells CASSYSTTNEKLFL. DNA of the CDR3: TGTGCCAGCAGTTACTCTACAACTAATGAAAAACTGTTTCTT.

This clonotype was detected only a few times. The chain is built from TRBV29-1 and TRBJ1-1; D not certain. This CDR3 region has 13 residues. Germline CDR1 reads SQVTM; CDR2 reads ANQGSEA. The germline V and J ends were trimmed by 1 base and 3 bases, with 9 bases remaining between them. CDR3 bases: TGCAGCGTTGAAGGACCAAGGGACACTGAAGCTTTCTTT. Its translation: CSVEGPRDTEAFF. Full variable domain (rest looked up from reference TRBV29-1 and TRBJ1-1): SAVISQKPSRDICQRGTSLTIQCQVDSQVTMMFWYRQQPGQSLTLIATANQGSEATYESGFVIDKFPISRPNLTFSTLTVSNMSPEDSSIYLCSVEGPRDTEAFFGQGTRLTVV.

Many counts were recorded for this clonotype. CDR3 DNA sequence: TGTGCCAGCAGTTACTCCCGAGGAGGGGGACATGGACAGCCCCAGCATTTT. Translating gives CASSYSRGGGHGQPQHF. This chain links TRBV6-7 with TRBJ1-5, with D perhaps TRBD1 (6 bases). TRBV6-7 has ORF status, its function being uncertain. The CDR3 contains 17 residues. Deletions cut 0 bases from V and 7 bases from J, with 19 bases between.

Points on this clonotype: This clone may be a read error of a much larger clone one base away. The rearrangement uses TRBV20-1 and TRBJ1-5, with 11 positions matching TRBD1. This CDR3 comprises 15 residues. Germline loops: CDR1 DFQATT, CDR2 SNEGSKA (reference sequence). The chain's CDR3 is CSAMDRGLGNQRQHF. The CDR3 DNA reads as TGCAGTGCTATGGACAGGGGGCTTGGAAATCAGCGCCAGCATTTT.

This clonotype was recorded a few times. The J gene is TRBJ1-5, the V gene TRBV7-2; the D gene is possibly TRBD1 (5 bases). From germline, CDR1 is SGHTA and CDR2 FQGNSA. The ends were cut back, 2 bases at V and 4 bases at J, with 12 bases in the middle. This CDR3 comprises 15 residues. The CDR3 sequence: CASSLYVGTNQPQHF. The CDR3 bases are TGTGCCAGCAGCTTATATGTAGGGACGAATCAGCCCCAGCATTTT.

This clonotype was recorded a few times. This rearrangement joins TRBV6-5 to TRBJ1-5; D is undetermined. The germline V gene has CDR1 MNHEY and CDR2 SVGAGI. V was trimmed by 0 bases and J by 6 bases, leaving 12 bases between them. This CDR3 region has 15 residues. CDR3 loop: CASSYSWGSGQPQHF. CDR3 coding DNA: TGTGCCAGCAGTTACTCCTGGGGATCTGGTCAGCCCCAGCATTTT.

V and J are TRBV5-1 and TRBJ1-5; no clear D. Per the germline V gene, CDR1 is SGHRS and CDR2 is YFSETQ. Trimming stripped 0 bases from V and 2 bases from J, with 6 bases between. This CDR3 comprises 14 residues. In DNA, the CDR3 is TGCGCCAGCAGCTTGGATAGCGGCAATCAGCCCCAGCATTTT. It codes for CASSLDSGNQPQHF.